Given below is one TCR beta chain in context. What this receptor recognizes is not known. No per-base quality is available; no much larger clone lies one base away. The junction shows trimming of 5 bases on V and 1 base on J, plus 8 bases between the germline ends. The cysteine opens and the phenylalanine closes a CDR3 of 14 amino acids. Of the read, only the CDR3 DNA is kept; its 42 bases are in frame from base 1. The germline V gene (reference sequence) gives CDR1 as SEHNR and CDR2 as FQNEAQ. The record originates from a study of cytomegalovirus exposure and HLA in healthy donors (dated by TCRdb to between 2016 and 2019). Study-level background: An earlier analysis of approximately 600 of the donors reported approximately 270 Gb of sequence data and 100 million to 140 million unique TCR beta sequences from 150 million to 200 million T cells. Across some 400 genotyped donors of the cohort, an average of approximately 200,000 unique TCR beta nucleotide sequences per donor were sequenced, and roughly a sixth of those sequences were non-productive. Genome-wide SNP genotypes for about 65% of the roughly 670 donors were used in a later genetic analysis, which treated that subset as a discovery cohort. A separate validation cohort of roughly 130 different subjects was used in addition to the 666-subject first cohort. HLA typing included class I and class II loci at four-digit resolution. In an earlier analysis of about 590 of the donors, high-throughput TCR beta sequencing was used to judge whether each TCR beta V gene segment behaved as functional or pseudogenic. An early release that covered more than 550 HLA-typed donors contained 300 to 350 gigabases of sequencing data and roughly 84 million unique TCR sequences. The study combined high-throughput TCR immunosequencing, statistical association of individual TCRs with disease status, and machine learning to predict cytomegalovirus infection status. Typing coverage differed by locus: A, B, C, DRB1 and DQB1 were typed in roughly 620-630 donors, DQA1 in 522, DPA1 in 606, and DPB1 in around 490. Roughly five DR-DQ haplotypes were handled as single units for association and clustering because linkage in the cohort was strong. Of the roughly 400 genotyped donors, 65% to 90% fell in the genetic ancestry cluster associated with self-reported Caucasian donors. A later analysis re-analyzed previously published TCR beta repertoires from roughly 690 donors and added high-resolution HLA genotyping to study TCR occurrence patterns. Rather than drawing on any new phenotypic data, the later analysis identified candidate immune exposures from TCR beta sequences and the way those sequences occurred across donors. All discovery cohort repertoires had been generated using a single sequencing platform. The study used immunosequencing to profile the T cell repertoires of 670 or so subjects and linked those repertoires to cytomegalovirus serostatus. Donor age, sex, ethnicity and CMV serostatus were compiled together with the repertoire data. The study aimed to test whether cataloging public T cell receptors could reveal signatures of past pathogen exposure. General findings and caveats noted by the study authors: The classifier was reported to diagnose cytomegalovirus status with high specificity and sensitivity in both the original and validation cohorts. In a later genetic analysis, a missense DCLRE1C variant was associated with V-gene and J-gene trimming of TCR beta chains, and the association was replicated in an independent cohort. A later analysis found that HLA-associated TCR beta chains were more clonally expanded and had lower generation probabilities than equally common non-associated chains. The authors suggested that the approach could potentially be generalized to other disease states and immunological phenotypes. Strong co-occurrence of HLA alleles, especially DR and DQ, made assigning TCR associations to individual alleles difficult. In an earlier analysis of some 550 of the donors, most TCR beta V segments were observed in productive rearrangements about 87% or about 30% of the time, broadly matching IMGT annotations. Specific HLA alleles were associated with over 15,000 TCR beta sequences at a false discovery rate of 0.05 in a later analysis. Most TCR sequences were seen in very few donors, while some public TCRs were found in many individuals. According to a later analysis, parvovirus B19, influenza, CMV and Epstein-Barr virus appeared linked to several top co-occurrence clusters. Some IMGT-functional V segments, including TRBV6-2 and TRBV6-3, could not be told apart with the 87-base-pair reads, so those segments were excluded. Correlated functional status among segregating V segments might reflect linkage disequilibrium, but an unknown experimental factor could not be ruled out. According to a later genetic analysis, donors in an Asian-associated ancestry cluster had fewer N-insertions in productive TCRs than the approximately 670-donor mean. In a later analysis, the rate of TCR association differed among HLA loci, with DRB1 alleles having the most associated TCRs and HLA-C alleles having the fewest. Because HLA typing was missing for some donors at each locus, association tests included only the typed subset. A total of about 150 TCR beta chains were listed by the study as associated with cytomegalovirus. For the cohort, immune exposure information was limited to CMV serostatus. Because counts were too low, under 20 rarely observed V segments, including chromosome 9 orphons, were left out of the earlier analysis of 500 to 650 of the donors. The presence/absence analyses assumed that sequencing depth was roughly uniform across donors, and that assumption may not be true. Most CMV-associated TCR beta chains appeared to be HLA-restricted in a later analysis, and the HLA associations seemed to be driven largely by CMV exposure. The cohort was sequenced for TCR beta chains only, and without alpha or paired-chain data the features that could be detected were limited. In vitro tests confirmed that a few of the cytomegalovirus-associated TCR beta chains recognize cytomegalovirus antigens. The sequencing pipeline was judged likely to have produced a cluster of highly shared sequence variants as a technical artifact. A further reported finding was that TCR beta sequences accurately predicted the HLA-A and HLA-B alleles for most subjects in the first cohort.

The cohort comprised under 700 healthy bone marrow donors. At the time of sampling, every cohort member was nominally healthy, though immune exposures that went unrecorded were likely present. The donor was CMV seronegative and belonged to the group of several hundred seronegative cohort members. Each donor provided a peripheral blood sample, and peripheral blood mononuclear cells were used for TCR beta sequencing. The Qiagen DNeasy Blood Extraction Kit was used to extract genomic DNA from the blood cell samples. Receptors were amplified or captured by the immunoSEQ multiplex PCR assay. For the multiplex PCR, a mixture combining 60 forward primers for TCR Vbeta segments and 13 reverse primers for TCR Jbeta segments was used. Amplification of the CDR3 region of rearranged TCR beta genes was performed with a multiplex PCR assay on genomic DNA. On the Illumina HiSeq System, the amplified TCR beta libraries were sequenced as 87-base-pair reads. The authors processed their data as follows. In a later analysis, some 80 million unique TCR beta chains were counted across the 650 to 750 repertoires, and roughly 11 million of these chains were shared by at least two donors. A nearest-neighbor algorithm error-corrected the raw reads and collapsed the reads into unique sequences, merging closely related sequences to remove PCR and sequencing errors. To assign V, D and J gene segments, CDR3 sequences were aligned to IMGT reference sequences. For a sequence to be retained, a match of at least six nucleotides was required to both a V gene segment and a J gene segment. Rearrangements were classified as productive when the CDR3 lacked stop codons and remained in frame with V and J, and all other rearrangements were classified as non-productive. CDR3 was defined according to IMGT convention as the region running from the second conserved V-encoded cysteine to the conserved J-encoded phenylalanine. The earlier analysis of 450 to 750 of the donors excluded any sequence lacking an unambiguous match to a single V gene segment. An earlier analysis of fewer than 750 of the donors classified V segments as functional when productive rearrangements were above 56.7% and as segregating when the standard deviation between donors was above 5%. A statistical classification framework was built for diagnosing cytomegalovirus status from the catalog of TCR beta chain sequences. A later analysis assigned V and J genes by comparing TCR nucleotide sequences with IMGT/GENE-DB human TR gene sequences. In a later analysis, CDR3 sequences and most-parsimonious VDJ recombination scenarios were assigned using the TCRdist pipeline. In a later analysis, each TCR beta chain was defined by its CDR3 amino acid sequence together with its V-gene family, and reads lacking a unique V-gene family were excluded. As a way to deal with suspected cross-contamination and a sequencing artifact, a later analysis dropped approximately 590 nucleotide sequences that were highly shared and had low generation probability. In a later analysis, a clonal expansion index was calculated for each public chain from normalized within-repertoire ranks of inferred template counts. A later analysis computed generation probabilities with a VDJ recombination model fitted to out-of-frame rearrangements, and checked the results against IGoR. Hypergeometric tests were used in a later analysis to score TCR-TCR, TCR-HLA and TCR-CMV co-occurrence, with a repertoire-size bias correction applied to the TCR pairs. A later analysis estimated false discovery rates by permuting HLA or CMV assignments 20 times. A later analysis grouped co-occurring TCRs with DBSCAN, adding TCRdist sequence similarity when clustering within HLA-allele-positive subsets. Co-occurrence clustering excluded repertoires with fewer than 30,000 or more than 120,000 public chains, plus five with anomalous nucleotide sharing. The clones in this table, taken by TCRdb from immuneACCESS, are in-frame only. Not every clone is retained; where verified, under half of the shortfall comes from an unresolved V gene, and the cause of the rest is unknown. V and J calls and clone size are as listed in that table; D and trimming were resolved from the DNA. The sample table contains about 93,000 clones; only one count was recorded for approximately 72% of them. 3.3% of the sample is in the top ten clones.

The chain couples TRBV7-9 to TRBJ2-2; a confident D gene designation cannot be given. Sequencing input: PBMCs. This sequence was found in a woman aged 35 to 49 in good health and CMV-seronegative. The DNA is TGTGCCAGCAGCCCGAGGAGGAACACCGGGGAGCTGTTTTTT. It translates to CASSPRRNTGELFF. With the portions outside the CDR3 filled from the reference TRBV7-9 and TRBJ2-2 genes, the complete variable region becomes DTGVSQNPRHKITKRGQNVTFRCDPISEHNRLYWYRQTLGQGPEFLTYFQNEAQLEKSRLLSDRFSAERPKGSFSTLEIQRTEQGDSAMYLCASSPRRNTGELFFGEGSRLTVL.